Listed below are T cell receptor beta chains from one sample, sequenced in a study of blood T cell repertoires in COVID-19. Data came from immunoSEQ multiplex PCR; TCRdb stores just in-frame clones and leaves some out. The sample records roughly 120,000 clones, about 83% being singletons. The sample taken for sequencing was peripheral blood. Receptors originate from a woman between 45 and 65 years old with acute or convalescent COVID-19. Each CDR3 is given with its conserved first and last residue. D genes are given only for firm matches. Part of the rows lack a size; the others show once, few, many or a class for expanded clones.

d_call	v_call	j_call	clone_size	cdr3_aa	cdr3_nt
TRBD1	TRBV9	TRBJ1-2	.	CASSPWTGDYTF	TGTGCCAGCAGCCCCTGGACAGGGGACTACACCTTC
.	TRBV5-1	TRBJ1-1	.	CASSTDRSGGTEAFF	TGCGCCAGCAGCACCGACAGGTCAGGAGGCACTGAAGCTTTCTTT
.	TRBV19	TRBJ2-2	once	CASIAPRGFSNTGELFF	TGTGCCAGTATTGCGCCAAGGGGGTTTTCGAACACCGGGGAGCTGTTTTTT
TRBD1	TRBV9	TRBJ1-1	.	CASSVTGRDTEAFF	TGTGCCAGCAGCGTGACAGGGCGCGACACTGAAGCTTTCTTT
.	TRBV7-2	TRBJ2-1	.	CASSLALGRYEQFF	TGTGCCAGCAGCTTAGCGCTCGGTCGCTATGAGCAGTTCTTC
TRBD2	TRBV5-1	TRBJ2-1	.	CASSLGLAGGPRNEQFF	TGCGCCAGCAGCTTGGGCCTAGCGGGGGGGCCCAGGAATGAGCAGTTCTTC
.	TRBV6-5	TRBJ1-1	.	CASSYSIRETEAFF	TGTGCCAGCAGTTACTCGATTCGAGAGACTGAAGCTTTCTTT
TRBD1	TRBV2	TRBJ2-5	few	CASIGQVFQETQYF	TGTGCCAGCATCGGACAGGTATTCCAAGAGACCCAGTACTTC
.	TRBV23-1	TRBJ1-4	.	CASRLAGFPVRKLFF	TGCGCCAGCAGGCTAGCTGGGTTCCCGGTGAGAAAACTGTTTTTT
TRBD1	TRBV7-2	TRBJ1-4	.	CASSLVQGATNEKLFF	TGTGCCAGCAGCTTAGTTCAGGGGGCAACTAATGAAAAACTGTTTTTT
TRBD1	TRBV7-9	TRBJ1-1	.	CASSSQGAYTEAFF	TGTGCCAGCAGTTCCCAGGGGGCGTACACTGAAGCTTTCTTT
.	TRBV7-2	TRBJ1-2	.	CASSYPAGGFYGYTF	TGTGCCAGCAGCTACCCCGCCGGAGGGTTCTATGGCTACACCTTC
.	TRBV19	TRBJ1-5	.	CASSIPAANQPQHF	TGTGCCAGTAGTATTCCAGCGGCGAATCAGCCCCAGCATTTT
TRBD1	TRBV2	TRBJ1-1	.	CASGRDSYTEAFF	TGTGCCAGCGGCCGGGACAGCTACACTGAAGCTTTCTTT
.	TRBV5-1	TRBJ2-3	.	CASRGRGTDTQYF	TGCGCCAGCAGGGGCAGGGGCACAGATACGCAGTATTTT
.	TRBV24-1	TRBJ2-3	.	CATSVTGQSLDTQYF	TGTGCCACCAGTGTTACGGGACAAAGTTTGGATACGCAGTATTTT
.	TRBV6-5	TRBJ1-2	.	CAILDSHGYTF	TGTGCCATCCTGGACAGCCATGGCTACACCTTC
TRBD2	TRBV10-3	TRBJ2-3	.	CAISEGFQRGGLDTQYF	TGTGCCATCAGTGAGGGCTTCCAGCGGGGGGGTCTAGATACGCAGTATTTT
TRBD1	TRBV7-9	TRBJ2-6	.	CASTPGHRGLSGANVLTF	TGTGCCAGCACTCCCGGGCACAGGGGGCTTTCTGGGGCCAACGTCCTGACTTTC
.	TRBV2	TRBJ1-2	.	CATRSPTNYGYTF	TGTGCCACCCGGAGTCCTACTAACTATGGCTACACCTTC